These T cell receptor beta chains were read from a single sample in a study of blood T cells in healthy people across ages. MiXCR was run by TCRdb on the 5' RACE reads, yielding one entry per CDR3 protein. The sample lists some 1.7 million distinct CDR3 sequences; approximately 30% were seen once. The sequencing input was blood. These receptors originate from a woman aged 25 to 39 in good health. The CDR3 runs from the conserved cysteine through the conserved F or W. Size is stated for part of the rows, as once, few or many counts, or as a class when the clone is expanded.

.,TRBJ2-1,14,TRBV20-1,CSVPGLAGYGEQFF
once,TRBJ2-3,15,TRBV4-3,CASSQDPLAGNTQYF
.,TRBJ2-1,14,TRBV7-9,CASSLAGAGDEQFF
.,TRBJ1-1,15,TRBV5-1,CASSTGGTLRTEAFF
few,TRBJ2-5,14,TRBV7-2,CASSFWDNQETQYF
.,TRBJ2-2,15,TRBV9,CASSVAGAAGGELFF
.,TRBJ2-2,12,TRBV29-1,CSVLDNVGELFF
many,TRBJ2-7,12,TRBV6-2/TRBV6-3,CASSAGNYEQYF
many,TRBJ1-2,14,TRBV7-9,CASSLQGGSYGYTF
.,TRBJ1-2,14,TRBV5-1,CASSLDRAPYGYTF
.,TRBJ1-5,15,TRBV12-3/TRBV12-4,CASSFRVQGNQPQHF
.,TRBJ2-3,16,TRBV6-6,CASSYSIPGRADTRYF
.,TRBJ2-7,14,TRBV5-1,CASSFRESSYEQYF
.,TRBJ1-1,12,TRBV7-9,CASSGGRHEAFF
few,TRBJ2-1,13,TRBV20-1,CSASGTAYNEQFF
few,TRBJ1-2,16,TRBV6-1,CASSANRGSTNYGYTF
.,TRBJ2-7,14,TRBV7-9,CASMPGAGVYEQYF
many,TRBJ1-2,12,TRBV28,CASRAAADGYTF
.,TRBJ2-5,15,TRBV30,CAWSASGGARETQYF
many,TRBJ2-7,13,TRBV7-2,CASSRISNYEQYF
.,TRBJ2-7,16,TRBV7-2,CASSRPSSGSSYEQYF
.,TRBJ1-5,18,TRBV6-1,CASRPPGQGGLVNQPQHF
.,TRBJ2-5,12,TRBV28,CASSVRSYKQYF
few,TRBJ1-2,14,TRBV2,CASTGSFSFYGYTF
many,TRBJ2-6,11,TRBV19,CGTGEIDVLTF
many,TRBJ2-7,14,TRBV20-1,CSARPGTPYYEQYF
once,TRBJ2-1,14,TRBV3-1,CASSQAGGDVEQFF
.,TRBJ1-1,15,TRBV6-6,CASSLRGGLATEAFF
.,TRBJ2-5,14,TRBV18,CASSRTVQQETQYF
many,TRBJ2-3,14,TRBV12-3/TRBV12-4,CASSYEGSTDTQYF
.,.,14,TRBV7-2,CASAMGGIPCEQYF